A selection of T cell receptor beta chains follows, all from one sample in a study of cytotoxic CD8 clonotypes in ibrutinib-treated CLL. Sequencing was performed with immunoSEQ multiplex PCR; in TCRdb, only in-frame clones are kept and a portion is missing. The repertoire has fewer than 300,000 clones, about 72% of them found once; the top ten carry about 6%. Sample: PBMCs, taken at disease progression, from a patient treated with ibrutinib. The origin of the receptors is a human donor with chronic lymphocytic leukemia. Both conserved end residues are part of each CDR3. D genes are given only for firm matches. Clone size is given for some rows only: seen once, a few or many times, or a class if the clone is expanded.

clone_size	j_call	d_call	v_call	cdr3_aa	cdr3_nt
-	TRBJ2-7	-	TRBV7-8	CASAWGLNEQYF	TGTGCCAGCGCTTGGGGGTTGAACGAGCAGTACTTC
-	TRBJ1-2	-	TRBV7-3	CASSLNPGTGYTF	TGTGCCAGCAGCTTAAATCCAGGGACGGGCTACACCTTC
-	TRBJ1-5	-	TRBV2	CASSADMVNQPQHF	TGTGCCAGCAGTGCCGACATGGTCAATCAGCCCCAGCATTTT
few	TRBJ2-2	TRBD1	TRBV6-6	CASGERQGFTGELFF	TGTGCCAGCGGGGAGCGACAGGGCTTCACCGGGGAGCTGTTTTTT
few	TRBJ2-3	TRBD1	TRBV6-6	CASSYLTGDTQYF	TGTGCCAGCAGTTACCTGACAGGGGATACGCAGTATTTT
-	TRBJ2-2	-	TRBV12-2	CASRERVAGELFF	TGTGCAAGTCGCGAAAGGGTGGCCGGGGAGCTGTTTTTT
once	TRBJ2-7	TRBD2	TRBV5-4	CASSPGLTQRQQYF	TGTGCCAGCAGCCCGGGACTAACCCAGCGTCAGCAGTACTTC
-	TRBJ2-1	-	TRBV7-3	CASSSTGSNEQFF	TGTGCCAGCAGCTCAACAGGGAGCAATGAGCAGTTCTTC
few	TRBJ2-1	TRBD2	TRBV27	CASSFGNGGAGEQFF	TGTGCCAGCAGTTTCGGTAACGGGGGGGCCGGTGAGCAGTTCTTC
-	TRBJ2-3	-	TRBV7-9	CASSLAGVGITQYF	TGTGCCAGCAGCTTAGCTGGGGTGGGCATAACGCAGTATTTT
-	TRBJ2-7	-	TRBV21-1	CASSKRVRDRGPTEQYF	TGTGCCAGCAGCAAAAGGGTTCGGGACAGGGGACCCACCGAGCAGTACTTC
once	TRBJ2-3	-	TRBV29-1	CSVGSGRTDTQYF	TGCAGCGTTGGGTCGGGGCGCACAGATACGCAGTATTTT
few	TRBJ1-6	-	TRBV6-5	CASSYVPEEPLHF	TGTGCCAGCAGTTACGTACCGGAGGAGCCCCTCCACTTT
-	TRBJ2-2	-	TRBV4-1	CASSLAGTLSNTGELFF	TGCGCCAGCAGCCTCGCGGGGACTCTATCGAACACCGGGGAGCTGTTTTTT
few	TRBJ1-2	-	TRBV29-1	CSVEGVFGGYTF	TGCAGCGTTGAAGGGGTCTTCGGTGGCTACACCTTC
-	TRBJ2-2	TRBD1	TRBV9	CASSTGTAGELFF	TGTGCCAGCAGTACCGGGACAGCCGGGGAGCTGTTTTTT
-	TRBJ2-3	-	TRBV2	CASSVLAGPDTQYF	TGTGCCAGCAGTGTCTTGGCGGGGCCAGATACGCAGTATTTT
once	TRBJ2-1	-	TRBV7-2	CASSLNTDNEQFF	TGTGCCAGCAGCTTAAATACAGACAATGAGCAGTTCTTC
-	TRBJ1-5	-	TRBV5-1	CASSLDGQGHQPQHF	TGCGCCAGCAGCTTGGATGGGCAGGGCCATCAGCCCCAGCATTTT
-	TRBJ1-2	-	TRBV5-1	CASSLAPGDYGYTF	TGCGCCAGCAGCTTGGCTCCGGGAGACTATGGCTACACCTTC
-	TRBJ2-1	-	TRBV7-9	CASSFLGVGYNEQFF	TGTGCCAGCAGCTTTCTAGGGGTCGGATACAATGAGCAGTTCTTC
few	TRBJ2-7	-	TRBV19	CASSIADGTYEQYF	TGTGCCAGTAGTATCGCGGACGGTACCTACGAGCAGTACTTC
once	TRBJ1-1	-	TRBV29-1	CSVSPRLRDTEAFF	TGCAGCGTTAGTCCTAGACTGAGAGACACTGAAGCTTTCTTT
-	TRBJ1-2	-	TRBV20-1	CSARVGGYTF	TGCAGTGCTAGGGTAGGCGGCTACACCTTC
-	TRBJ2-7	-	TRBV6-1	CASSEVSPGDPYEQYF	TGTGCCAGCAGTGAGGTTAGCCCAGGGGACCCCTACGAGCAGTACTTC
-	TRBJ1-5	-	TRBV4-1	CASSQAEGKVGTSNQPQHF	TGCGCCAGCAGCCAAGCGGAGGGGAAGGTCGGGACTAGCAATCAGCCCCAGCATTTT
-	TRBJ2-1	TRBD2	TRBV28	CASNLVRAGASEQFF	TGTGCCAGCAATTTGGTCCGGGCGGGAGCCAGTGAGCAGTTCTTC
-	TRBJ2-7	-	TRBV5-5	CASSPRDYEQYF	TGTGCCAGCAGCCCCCGGGATTACGAGCAGTACTTC
-	TRBJ2-5	TRBD1	TRBV27	CASRGTGTGGVGGQETQYF	TGTGCCAGCAGGGGAACCGGGACAGGGGGCGTGGGGGGCCAAGAGACCCAGTACTTC
-	TRBJ2-7	-	TRBV18	CASSKGAYEQYF	TGTGCCAGCTCGAAAGGGGCGTACGAGCAGTACTTC
-	TRBJ2-7	TRBD2	TRBV7-9	CASSSGGTTSSYEQYF	TGTGCCAGCAGCTCGGGGGGGACGACGAGCTCCTACGAGCAGTACTTC
-	TRBJ1-1	-	TRBV18	CASSPGTFEAFF	TGTGCCAGCTCACCCGGGACCTTCGAAGCTTTCTTT
once	TRBJ2-3	-	TRBV7-3	CASSLSGHTDTQYF	TGTGCCAGCAGCTTATCCGGACACACAGATACGCAGTATTTT
few	TRBJ1-3	-	TRBV7-8	CASSQNRVYGNTIYF	TGTGCCAGCAGCCAGAACAGGGTATATGGAAACACCATATATTTT
-	TRBJ1-5	-	TRBV19	CASSIGGGFNQPQHF	TGTGCCAGTAGTATTGGAGGGGGGTTTAATCAGCCCCAGCATTTT
-	TRBJ1-1	TRBD1	TRBV29-1	CSVRQGAMNTEAFF	TGCAGCGTCCGACAGGGGGCGATGAACACTGAAGCTTTCTTT
-	TRBJ2-7	TRBD1	TRBV4-1	CASSQTPTGTGSVPYEQYF	TGCGCCAGCAGCCAGACCCCCACCGGGACAGGGTCAGTACCCTACGAGCAGTACTTC
-	TRBJ2-3	-	TRBV7-2	CASSPRATTTYFVADTQYF	TGTGCCAGCAGCCCCCGAGCCACGACCACGTACTTCGTTGCAGATACGCAGTATTTT